This TCR beta chain was retrieved from a study of CD8 T cells in ankylosing spondylitis. Study observations and caveats: Ankylosing spondylitis blood appeared to be characterized by a TCR beta motif of eight or nine highly homologous variants. Disease-linked clones, CD8+, were relatively rare in peripheral blood. In synovial fluid and blood from reactive arthritis, some motif variants were previously reported. The clones that were linked to disease were reported to be significantly enriched in matched synovial fluid samples from ankylosing spondylitis patients.

Making use of molecular barcodes, quantitative 5'-RACE generated TCR beta libraries. In TCRdb, the 5' RACE reads were re-called with MiXCR into one record per CDR3 protein. The data contain roughly 700,000 distinct CDR3 sequences, 19% of them seen just once; the ten biggest clones take up about 19%. Worth noting for this clonotype: The antigen is undetermined.

Per the germline V gene, CDR1 is SGHTA and CDR2 is FQGTGA. Trimming pared 5 bases from V and 1 base from J, leaving 7 bases between. The CDR3 sequence is 13 residues long. The V and J genes are TRBV7-3 and TRBJ2-3; D is unresolved. The clonotype comes from a male donor with ankylosing spondylitis. Sequenced sample: blood, either unsorted or a sorted T cell fraction (not recorded which). The DNA of the CDR3 is TGTGCCAGCAGCATACAACGCACAGATACGCAGTATTTT. This encodes CASSIQRTDTQYF.